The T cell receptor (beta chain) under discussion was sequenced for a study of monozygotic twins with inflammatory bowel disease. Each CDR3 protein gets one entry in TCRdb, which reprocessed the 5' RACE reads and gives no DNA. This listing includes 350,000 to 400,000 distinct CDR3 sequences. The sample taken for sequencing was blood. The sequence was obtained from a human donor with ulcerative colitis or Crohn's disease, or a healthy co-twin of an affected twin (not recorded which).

The CDR3 reads CASSLIGTSGETQYF. The genes are TRBV12-3 or TRBV12-4 and TRBJ2-5; the D call of TRBD1 rests on TCRdb alone, since no DNA is present to check it. The CDR3 contains 15 residues.